This T cell receptor (beta chain) was sequenced in a study of beta chain features in type 1 diabetes (dated by TCRdb to the late 2010s). About the study as a whole: Patients and healthy donors did not differ in mean age, gender distribution, total cell number or subset yield. A total of some 110 million sorted cells were examined across all samples, and the number of cells per subset was strongly correlated with RNA yield. In the study, TCRB repertoires of sorted circulating CD4+ T cell subsets from recently diagnosed type 1 diabetes patients were compared with those of matched healthy donors. Regulatory and stem cell-like memory subsets were obtained from only 8 patients and about 8 healthy donors, while naive and central memory subsets were obtained from all 30 or so donors.

General study outcomes and caveats: Shorter templates might be favored by PCR, yet because patient and control samples were amplified and corrected together, any such skew would affect both groups equally. Only small numbers of individuals were included in the HLA sub-analyses, which left unresolved whether HLA type had any influence on TCRB rearrangement. In all four CD4+ subsets, TCRB CDR3 length was moderately but significantly shorter in type 1 diabetes patients. Because cDNA rather than genomic DNA was sequenced, highly expressing activated cells could have been over-represented, although no difference in activation and CD3 levels was found between groups. Patients with type 1 diabetes made fewer insertions and deleted more nucleotides at VDJ recombination sites, implying thymic rearrangement abnormalities. Naive, central memory and regulatory TCRB repertoires appeared to be more alike among patients than among healthy donors.

Each donor gave one peripheral blood draw, roughly 120 mL on average, collected into heparinised tubes. Using a panel that included CD45RO, CCR7, CD25, CD127, CD95 and CD27, naive, central memory, regulatory and stem cell-like memory CD4+ T cells were sorted on a BD FACSAria II. All sorted populations exceeded 95% purity. PBMCs were separated immediately by Lymphoprep density gradient centrifugation and were stained directly, without being cultured. Samples were stained and sorted in pairs, with one healthy donor and one patient per experiment, so that batch effects were minimized. The entire isolated RNA was reverse transcribed using the High Capacity cDNA Reverse Transcription Kit, and thus expressed TCRB transcripts were sequenced. For stem cell-like memory T cell samples, survey-depth immunoSEQ sequencing was used, averaging approximately 910,000 total reads per sample. After sorted cells were lysed in RLT buffer, RNA was extracted with DNase-treated RNeasy Micro or Mini kits, with the choice depending on cell number. Each cell subset was processed separately to prevent cross-contamination, with patient and healthy donor samples processed together. Using the immunoSEQ multiplex PCR, TCRB sequences were amplified from cDNA into 87-bp fragments spanning the CDR3 region. The amplicons were sequenced using the Illumina HiSeq platform. In the source study's methods: PCR bias was corrected computationally using synthetic template baselines, and reads within Hamming distance 2 were collapsed, with unmergeable singletons discarded. Reads were aligned against IMGT to assign V, D and J genes, CDR3 length and insertions or deletions at six rearrangement sites. Clonotype counts were normalized to sorted cell number within each subset before computing true diversity and Gini coefficients with the tcR R package. The overlap coefficient, calculated on TCRB nucleotide sequences, was used to measure repertoire sharing. TCRdb obtained this table from immuneACCESS and retained in-frame rearrangements with V and J assigned. These tables miss some clones; where compared with another copy, unresolved V genes account for less than half of the shortfall, and the remainder is unexplained. That table gives V, J and clone size, and the DNA gave D and trimming. Recorded for this sample are under 90,000 clones; around 32% of them occurred a single time. The top ten clonotypes cover 0.45% of the sample.

From the cysteine through the phenylalanine, the CDR3 covers 14 amino acids. The CDR3 DNA has 42 bases and is translated from base 1. For this chain, trimming is 2 bases at the V end and 9 bases at the J end, and the number of junction bases without a gene match is 5. The CDR1 and CDR2 encoded by the germline V gene (reference sequence) are GTSNPN and SVGIG. This clone was observed a handful of times. Its cognate antigen has yet to be identified. Nothing much larger sits one base from this clone, and base qualities are not available. Recombination linked TRBV30 to TRBJ2-1; TRBD2 aligns with 12 central bases. This TCR was recovered from a woman in her late teens or twenties in good health. Source material: stem cell memory CD4+ T cells from blood. The cell subset or site label corresponds to: stem cell-like memory CD4+ T cells. The DNA sequence is TGTGCCTGGAGTCCCGGGACTAGCGGGCCTGAGCAGTTCTTC. Its protein product is CAWSPGTSGPEQFF. With the portions outside the CDR3 filled from the reference TRBV30 and TRBJ2-1 genes, the complete variable region becomes SQTIHQWPATLVQPVGSPLSLECTVEGTSNPNLYWYRQAAGRGLQLLFYSVGIGQISSEVPQNLSASRPQDRQFILSSKKLLLSDSGFYLCAWSPGTSGPEQFFGPGTRLTVL.